This T cell receptor beta chain was recovered during a study of blood T cells in healthy people across ages (dated by TCRdb to about 2015). Concerning the study at large: In model experiments, roughly one uniquely barcoded TCR beta cDNA molecule per two T cells was captured by template switching. Using deep sequencing normalized with unique cDNA molecular identifiers, the study measured how TCR beta repertoire diversity changes with age. The study analyzed two additional independent replicas of 1 million unique cDNA reads from the same blood draw for two donors, one aged 18 to 30 and one aged 80 or older. To avoid experimental bias, donors of different ages were distributed randomly across sequencing lanes. The donors were split into four age groups: young (average around 15 years), middle-aged (roughly 39), aged (more than 60) and long-lived (about 74).

Taken from cysteine to phenylalanine, the CDR3 has 15 residues. The kept DNA is CDR3 alone, 45 bases in frame from the first base. Based on the germline V gene (reference sequence), the CDR1 and CDR2 sequences are SEHNR and FQNEAQ. On this clonotype: Its antigen remains unidentified. An end of the junction does not agree with germline; a read error may underlie this.

Donors were a few dozen systemically healthy Caucasian individuals from Russia aged about 6 to 100 years. Each donor gave ten milliliters of peripheral blood, drawn into EDTA-treated Vacutainer tubes. Ficoll-Paque density-gradient centrifugation was used to isolate PBMCs, with at least 6 million per sample. Total RNA was extracted from PBMCs with Trizol reagent, with at least 6 micrograms obtained per sample. For every donor, flow cytometry on a PBMC aliquot measured the percentage of naive CD45RAhigh/CD27high T cells. The library was produced with 5' RACE. The reads were generated on an Illumina HiSeq 2500. A second PCR of roughly 7 to 12 cycles was run with a J-beta primer mix and a sample-barcoded 5' primer. Each TCR beta cDNA molecule received a unique molecular identifier from a template-switch 5' adaptor carrying 12 random nucleotides. Each sample yielded at least 3 million CDR3-containing paired-end reads. First-strand cDNA was synthesized from all RNA with the Mint cDNA synthesis kit, primed by a TRBC-specific oligonucleotide. After uracil-DNA glycosylase treatment, a first 18-cycle PCR used universal primers M1SS and BC2_uni_R on all cDNA. From the authors' description of their analysis: For normalization, 1 million high-quality reads, each with a distinct molecular identifier, were randomly selected from each sample. Instead of being binned into consensus sequences, reads with shared molecular identifiers were discarded. MiTCR, set to a Q25 quality threshold and the strictest error-elimination algorithm, was used for CDR3 identification, clonotype clustering and error correction. A nonparametric unseen species model using Euler transformation provided a lower-bound estimate of total TCR beta diversity. The public reads were quality trimmed at Q25 with fastp and then assembled into clones with MiXCR by TCRdb, keeping productive beta chains. Rows matching on CDR3 protein sequence are summarized as one entry with the most common DNA and genes. For this entry, the V and J calls and clone size follow TCRdb and not the study's own pipeline. Present in this sample are roughly 1.7 million distinct CDR3 sequences, almost 35% of which were seen just once. The ten top clones hold roughly 12% of the sample.

General findings and caveats noted by the study authors: Because the CMV infection status of the donors was unknown, age-related changes in expanded clonotypes may potentially have been confounded. Conclusive comparison of naive and antigen-experienced compartments was prevented by the profiling of bulk unsorted PBMCs. Observed TCR beta diversity correlated strongly with the percentage of naive T cells measured by flow cytometry. Compared with the aged group, the long-lived group had more naive CD4+ T cells, fewer expanded clones and increased TCR diversity, a pattern suggesting age selection. Estimates of total diversity based on one million sequenced T cells were regarded as lower bounds and as underestimates. Observed TCR beta diversity per million T cells fell roughly linearly with age, and a significant reduction was already apparent by age around 40.

This receptor was identified in a woman aged 25-40 years in good health. The sequenced material came from blood. The chain joins TRBV7-9 to TRBJ2-7; 9 bases in the middle match TRBD1. The CDR3 amino acid sequence is: CASSIARQGAYEQYF. The nucleotide sequence is given as TGTGCCAGCAGCATAGCCCGACAGGGGGCCTACGAGCAGTACTTC.